The 6 T cell receptor beta chains reported below all come from one sample, sequenced in a study of blood T cell repertoires in COVID-19. Some clones are missing from TCRdb's copy, which holds only in-frame ones; the method was immunoSEQ multiplex PCR. This table has 110,000 to 150,000 clones, about 90% appearing once. Sequencing was done on a sample of peripheral blood. The receptors stem from a woman between 45 and 60 years old with acute or convalescent COVID-19.

J is TRBJ2-1 and V is TRBV7-2, with TRBD2 matching 8 bases. The ends lost 4 bases at V and 2 bases at J; junction bases unmatched: 4. The CDR3 is 15 residues long. The germline V gene has CDR1 SGHTA and CDR2 FQGNSA. CDR3 DNA: TGTGCCAGCAGCTCAACTAGCGGACCCTACAATGAGCAGTTCTTC. It is translated as CASSSTSGPYNEQFF.

As regards this clone: Its ends do not fully match the called genes, so a read error is possible. This chain uses TRBV7-7 with TRBJ2-3, with 11 nucleotides matching TRBD1. The CDR3 runs to 15 residues. From germline, CDR1 is SSHAT and CDR2 FNYEAQ (reference sequence). CDR3 sequence reads: CASSSPGQGVDTQYF. The CDR3 region has the DNA TGTGCTAGCAGCTCCCCGGGACAGGGGGTGGATACGCAGTATTTT.

This chain joins TRBV5-1 and TRBJ2-7; a possible D gene is TRBD1 (8 bases). Germline CDR1 is SGHRS and CDR2 is YFSETQ. Trimming removed 4 bases at V and 3 bases at J, with 17 bases between. The CDR3 spans 15 residues. The CDR3 DNA sequence: TGCGCCAGCAGCCTCGGGGGGACAGGTGGCTACGAGCAGTACTTC. Its translation is CASSLGGTGGYEQYF. Complete variable domain (other parts from reference TRBV5-1 and TRBJ2-7): KAGVTQTPRYLIKTRGQQVTLSCSPISGHRSVSWYQQTPGQGLQFLFEYFSETQRNKGNFPGRFSGRQFSNSRSEMNVSTLELGDSALYLCASSLGGTGGYEQYFGPGTRLTVT.

The V call is TRBV27, the J call TRBJ2-3; possible D gene TRBD1, 6 bases. Trimming shortened V by 3 bases and J by 0 bases, and 13 bases separated the two germline ends. Germline-derived CDR1 and CDR2 are MNHEY and SMNVEV (reference sequence). The CDR3 length is 16 residues. CDR3 nucleotides: TGTGCCAGCAGTTTGTTGGACAGTCCTAGCACAGATACGCAGTATTTT. It yields the protein CASSLLDSPSTDTQYF.

The chain links TRBV7-8 to TRBJ1-4; 9 bases align to TRBD1. The CDR3 has 16 residues. J lost 5 bases, V lost 4 bases, and 8 bases had no gene match. CDR1 and CDR2 (germline): SGHVS, FQNEAQ. This CDR3 reads CASSSDRGGPNEKLFF. CDR3 bases: TGTGCCAGCAGCTCGGACAGGGGAGGCCCAAATGAAAAACTGTTTTTT.

J is TRBJ2-3 and V is TRBV5-4; D might be TRBD2 (6 bases). Germline V lookup: CDR1 SGHNT, CDR2 YYREEE (reference sequence). Between the trimmed V and J ends, which lost 3 bases and 1 base, there was a span of 9 bases. The CDR3 runs 14 residues. The CDR3, as DNA: TGTGCCAGCAGCTCGACGGGAGGCACAGATACGCAGTATTTT. Translated, it gives CASSSTGGTDTQYF.